This entry concerns a single T cell receptor (beta chain). As processed by the authors: The authors estimated nucleated cell counts from reference gene primer amplification. TCRdb's table, derived via immunoSEQ multiplex PCR, lists solely in-frame clones and lacks some. The DNA gave D and trimming, while V, J and clone size come from that table. The table includes some 150,000 clones, more than 75% detected once. The source of the sample is a study of blood T cell repertoires in COVID-19. Study summary: The United States, Italy and Spain provided the acute and convalescent COVID-19 samples. The cDNA or gDNA used as material had been derived from T cells, B-cell-depleted T cells, or PBMCs.

The clonotype originates from a human donor in a cohort sampled during active COVID-19. The sample taken for sequencing was peripheral blood.

The CDR3, as DNA: TGTGCCAGCAGCCCCGGGACAGGGAGAAACACTGAAGCTTTCTTT. Residues: CASSPGTGRNTEAFF. This chain uses TRBV9 with TRBJ1-1; TRBD1 matches at 9 bases. Germline values: CDR1 SGDLS, CDR2 YYNGEE. With 4 bases clipped from V and 2 bases from J, the junction kept 6 bases outside the gene matches. This CDR3 is built from 15 residues.